Below are 20 T cell receptor beta chains sequenced from a single sample in a study of T cells in Graves' hyperthyroidism and ophthalmopathy (dated by TCRdb to the late 2010s). The method was multiplex PCR. The sequencer was an Illumina HiSeq 2000. TCR beta CDR3 regions were amplified from RNA transcripts. The TCR CDR3 was subjected to a first round of RT-PCR using the HTBI primer set and the Qiagen OneStep RT-PCR kit. Starting from the raw public reads, TCRdb applied fastp trimming at Q25, assembled clones with MiXCR and retained in-frame beta chains. When rows share a CDR3 protein, they turn into one entry using the most common DNA and genes. This sample comprises 500,000 to 650,000 distinct CDR3 sequences, about 15% of them detected only once. The ten largest clonotypes hold 15% to 20% of the sample. The sample consisted of blood. The receptor set was obtained from a woman under 30 with Graves' ophthalmopathy.

This clonotype has a count of ten or more. The V gene is TRBV18, the J gene TRBJ2-3; TRBD1 aligns across 10 bases. The V gene's germline CDR1 is KGHSH and CDR2 LQKENI. The J segment lost 7 bases and the V segment lost 2 bases, leaving 12 bases of the junction unmatched. This CDR3 comprises 17 residues. CDR3 in amino acids: CASSPKGQGLRVNTQYF. The CDR3 nucleotides read TGTGCCAGCTCACCAAAGGGACAGGGGCTTAGGGTGAATACGCAGTATTTT.

This clonotype was observed at least ten times. The CDR3 loop reads CASSKTPGQATEAFF. The DNA of the CDR3 is TGTGCCAGCAGTAAAACTCCGGGACAGGCTACTGAAGCTTTCTTT. V is TRBV6-1 and J is TRBJ1-1, with 8 bases fitting TRBD1. CDR3 size: 15 residues. V shed 5 bases, J shed 5 bases, and the junction held 10 bases outside the gene matches. Per the germline V gene, CDR1 is MNHNS and CDR2 is SASEGT.

This clonotype was counted ten times or more. The rearrangement links TRBV5-4 to TRBJ2-7, with 7 nucleotides matching TRBD2. V was pared by 0 bases and J by 6 bases, with 6 bases of the junction left unmatched. CDR3 length: 14 amino acids. Germline values: CDR1 SGHNT, CDR2 YYREEE (reference sequence). The CDR3 bases are TGTGCCAGCAGCTTGGAGGGCCTAGCGGTCGAGCAGTACTTC. Translation gives CASSLEGLAVEQYF.

This clonotype was counted many times. This chain's CDR3 is CASSFGTQGNSPLHF. CDR3 nucleotides: TGTGCCAGCAGCTTTGGGACGCAAGGGAATTCACCCCTCCACTTT. The chain is built from TRBV13 and TRBJ1-6; possibly TRBD1 for D (5 bases). Per germline, CDR1 PRHDT and CDR2 FYEKMQ (reference sequence). Trimming removed 3 bases at V and 7 bases at J, with 13 bases between. The CDR3 extends over 15 amino acids.

This clonotype was detected ten times or more. The rearrangement links TRBV10-3 to TRBJ1-1; 10 bases align to TRBD1. V was pared by 6 bases and J by 5 bases, with 3 bases of the junction left unmatched. Germline loops: CDR1 ENHRY, CDR2 SYGVKD. This CDR3 spans 13 amino acids. The chain's CDR3 is CAIRADRGTEAFF. For the CDR3, the DNA is TGTGCCATCAGGGCGGACAGGGGGACTGAAGCTTTCTTT.

The V gene is TRBV4-1, the J gene TRBJ2-5; D might be TRBD1 or TRBD2, each matching 5 bases. Germline V gene sequence: CDR1 MGHRA, CDR2 YSYEKL. CDR3 size: 15 residues. Trimming stripped 0 bases from V and 4 bases from J, with 12 bases between. The CDR3 here is CASSQEGTWGETQYF. The DNA for the CDR3 is TGCGCCAGCAGCCAAGAGGGGACCTGGGGAGAGACCCAGTACTTC.

This clonotype came up many times. The J gene is TRBJ2-5, the V gene TRBV6-1; perhaps D is TRBD1 or TRBD2 (5 bases each). This CDR3 comprises 15 residues. Germline V gene data show CDR1 as MNHNS and CDR2 as SASEGT. V was cut by 2 bases and J by 3 bases, with 13 bases left in between. The CDR3 DNA reads TGTGCCAGCAGTGAAATTATCGGGGCAGAAGAGACCCAGTACTTC. Translated, it gives CASSEIIGAEETQYF.

The genes are TRBV20-1 and TRBJ2-5; TRBD2 matches 7 bases. Germline CDR1 reads DFQATT; CDR2 reads SNEGSKA (reference sequence). The CDR3 extends over 14 amino acids. V lost 2 bases and J lost 5; bases outside the gene matches: 8. The CDR3 loop reads CSARSGLPGETQYF. CDR3 coding DNA: TGCAGTGCTAGATCGGGACTACCCGGGGAGACCCAGTACTTC.

This clonotype occurred many times. This rearrangement joins TRBV20-1 to TRBJ2-3; D remains ambiguous. Germline V CDR1 and CDR2: DFQATT, SNEGSKA (reference sequence). Deletions cut 3 bases from V and 0 bases from J, with 4 bases between. CDR3 length: 12 residues. This CDR3 is CSARRSTDTQYF. CDR3 DNA sequence: TGCAGTGCTAGGAGGAGCACAGATACGCAGTATTTT.

This chain joins TRBV2 and TRBJ2-1; 12 positions agree with TRBD2. V shed 2 bases, J shed 3 bases, and the junction held 2 bases outside the gene matches. CDR1 SNHLY and CDR2 FYNNEI come from the germline V gene. This CDR3 comprises 16 residues. Here the CDR3 reads CASSELAGGDYNEQFF. In DNA form, the CDR3 reads TGTGCCAGCAGTGAACTAGCGGGGGGGGACTACAATGAGCAGTTCTTC.

This clonotype came up many times. The chain employs TRBV20-1 and TRBJ1-1; 7 bases map to TRBD1. The V gene end was trimmed by 1 base and the J gene end by 12 bases; junction bases not matched to a gene: 11. The CDR3 covers 13 residues. CDR1 and CDR2 (germline): DFQATT, SNEGSKA (reference sequence). As DNA, the CDR3 is TGCAGTGCTAGAGCCGGTGGGAGACAGGGACCTTTCTTT. Protein sequence: CSARAGGRQGPFF.

There are many counts of this clonotype. In DNA form, the CDR3 reads TGTGCCAGCAGCCAAGATTGGCGTAGCGAGGAGCAGTTCTTC. It codes for CASSQDWRSEEQFF. The chain combines TRBV3-1 with TRBJ2-1; D might be TRBD2 (5 bases). This CDR3 is 14 amino acids long. Germline V gene sequence: CDR1 LGHDT, CDR2 YNNKEL (reference sequence). V lost 0 bases and J 10 bases, leaving 13 bases between the germline ends.

This rearrangement joins TRBV7-9 to TRBJ1-3; D is uncertain. The ends were cut back, 1 base at V and 11 bases at J, with 12 bases in the middle. Germline CDR1 and CDR2: SEHNR and FQNEAQ (reference sequence). The CDR3 loop spans 13 amino acids. The CDR3 region is CASSLVENLAIYF. Here the CDR3 DNA reads TGTGCCAGCAGCTTAGTTGAAAACCTCGCCATATATTTT.

This clonotype came up many times. This chain joins TRBV7-6 and TRBJ2-5, with a possible D match to TRBD2 (6 bases). The length of the CDR3 is 15 residues. Deletions cut 2 bases from V and 1 base from J, with 11 bases between. The germline CDR1 and CDR2 sequences are SGHVS and FNYEAQ. This CDR3 reads CASSLTPGVQETQYF. As DNA, the CDR3 is TGTGCCAGCAGCTTAACACCGGGGGTCCAAGAGACCCAGTACTTC.

The rearrangement uses TRBV15 and TRBJ1-1; D is perhaps TRBD1 (5 bases). Trimming shortened V by 3 bases and J by 4 bases, and 18 bases separated the two germline ends. This CDR3 has 16 amino acids. Germline CDR1 and CDR2: LNHNV and YYDKDF (reference sequence). The CDR3 DNA sequence: TGTGCCACCAGCAGCATTCCGGGGCCGCCGGGCACTGAAGCTTTCTTT. As protein: CATSSIPGPPGTEAFF.

In this sample, this clonotype turned up many times. V and J are TRBV2 and TRBJ2-1, with unresolved D. The CDR3 has 15 amino acids. The V gene lost 1 base and the J gene lost 7 bases, with 14 bases spanning the gap. Germline loops: CDR1 SNHLY, CDR2 FYNNEI. This chain's CDR3 is CASSEGSGLGNEQFF. In DNA, the CDR3 is TGTGCCAGCAGTGAAGGGTCTGGGTTGGGGAATGAGCAGTTCTTC.

At least ten counts were recorded for this clonotype. The chain joins TRBV7-9 to TRBJ2-1; either TRBD1 or TRBD2 may supply D (5 bases each). V dropped 5 bases and J dropped 5 bases, with 13 bases sitting between them. The CDR3 totals 14 residues. Germline V gives CDR1 SEHNR, CDR2 FQNEAQ (reference sequence). The CDR3 reads CASSITGRDNEQFF. CDR3 in DNA: TGTGCCAGCAGCATAACGGGACGGGACAATGAGCAGTTCTTC. The variable domain in full, completed from reference TRBV7-9 and TRBJ2-1, reads DTGVSQNPRHKITKRGQNVTFRCDPISEHNRLYWYRQTLGQGPEFLTYFQNEAQLEKSRLLSDRFSAERPKGSFSTLEIQRTEQGDSAMYLCASSITGRDNEQFFGPGTRLTVL.

As DNA, the CDR3 is TGCGCCAGCAGCTTGGGGACAGGGACCCACAATGAGCAGTTCTTC. Translated: CASSLGTGTHNEQFF. The genes are TRBV5-1 and TRBJ2-1; TRBD1 agrees at 8 bases. The CDR3 runs 15 residues. Trimming took 0 bases from V and 5 from J; bases not matched to a gene: 4. CDR1 and CDR2 from the germline V gene are SGHRS and YFSETQ.

This clonotype was counted at least ten times. This chain uses TRBV2 with TRBJ2-7, with TRBD2 matching over 8 bases. The CDR3 has 14 residues. J gave up 2 bases and V 2 bases, and 2 bases lay outside the gene matches. Germline V CDR1 and CDR2: SNHLY, FYNNEI. The DNA for the CDR3 is TGTGCCAGCAGTGAAAACGGGAGGGCCTACGAGCAGTACTTC. It specifies CASSENGRAYEQYF.

The genes are TRBV4-1 and TRBJ2-3; TRBD2 aligns across 7 bases. Germline V lookup: CDR1 MGHRA, CDR2 YSYEKL. Unmatched junction bases numbered 10, after V lost 3 bases and J lost 10 bases. The CDR3 runs 14 residues. The CDR3 sequence: CASSQLGTTYAQYF. The CDR3 coding sequence is TGCGCCAGCAGCCAGCTCGGGACTACCTACGCGCAGTATTTT.